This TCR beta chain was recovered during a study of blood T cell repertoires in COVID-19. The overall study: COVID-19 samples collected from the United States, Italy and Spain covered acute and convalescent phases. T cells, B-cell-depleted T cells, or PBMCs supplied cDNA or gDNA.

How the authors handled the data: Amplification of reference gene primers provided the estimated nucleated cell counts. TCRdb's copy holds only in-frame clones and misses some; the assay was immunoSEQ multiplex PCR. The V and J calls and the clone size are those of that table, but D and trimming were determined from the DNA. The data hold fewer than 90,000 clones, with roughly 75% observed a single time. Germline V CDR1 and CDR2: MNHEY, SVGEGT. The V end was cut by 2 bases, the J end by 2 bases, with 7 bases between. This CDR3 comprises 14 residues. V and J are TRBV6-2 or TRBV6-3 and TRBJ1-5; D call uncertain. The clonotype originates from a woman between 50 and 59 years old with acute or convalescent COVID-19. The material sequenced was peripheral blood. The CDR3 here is CASSYGPRNQPQHF. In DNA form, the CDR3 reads TGTGCCAGCAGTTACGGCCCCCGCAATCAGCCCCAGCATTTT.